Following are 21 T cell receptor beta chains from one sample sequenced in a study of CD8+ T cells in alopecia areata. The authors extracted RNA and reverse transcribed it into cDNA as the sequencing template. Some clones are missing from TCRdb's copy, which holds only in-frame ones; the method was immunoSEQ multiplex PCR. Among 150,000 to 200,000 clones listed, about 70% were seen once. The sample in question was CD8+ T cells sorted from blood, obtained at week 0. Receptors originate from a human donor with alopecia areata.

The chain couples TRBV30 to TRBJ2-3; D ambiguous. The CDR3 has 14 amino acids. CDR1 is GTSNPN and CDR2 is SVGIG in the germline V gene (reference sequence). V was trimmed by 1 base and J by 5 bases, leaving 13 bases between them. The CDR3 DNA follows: TGTGCCTGGAGTGGACCTCCCTGGGTAGATACGCAGTATTTT. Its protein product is CAWSGPPWVDTQYF.

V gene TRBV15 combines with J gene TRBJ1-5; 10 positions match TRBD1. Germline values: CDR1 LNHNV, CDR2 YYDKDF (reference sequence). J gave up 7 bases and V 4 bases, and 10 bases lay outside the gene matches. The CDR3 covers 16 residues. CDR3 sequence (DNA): TGTGCCACCAGCACAAGTAGACAGGGGGCGGAACAGCCCCAGCATTTT. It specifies CATSTSRQGAEQPQHF.

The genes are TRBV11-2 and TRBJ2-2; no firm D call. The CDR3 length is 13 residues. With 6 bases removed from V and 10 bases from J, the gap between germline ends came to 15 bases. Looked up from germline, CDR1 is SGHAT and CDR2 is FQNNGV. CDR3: CASSPTDLAELFF. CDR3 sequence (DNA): TGTGCCAGCAGTCCTACGGACCTCGCGGAGCTGTTTTTT.

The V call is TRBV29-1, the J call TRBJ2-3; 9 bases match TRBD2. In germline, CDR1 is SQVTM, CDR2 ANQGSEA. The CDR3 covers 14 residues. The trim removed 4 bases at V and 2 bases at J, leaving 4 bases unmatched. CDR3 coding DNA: TGCAGCGTTGGTAGCGGGGGATCCACAGATACGCAGTATTTT. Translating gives CSVGSGGSTDTQYF.

The CDR3 nucleotides read TGTGCCAGCAGTTACTCAGGGAACAATCAGCCCCAGCATTTT. Translated, it gives CASSYSGNNQPQHF. The chain recombines TRBV6-6 with TRBJ1-5; the D is unclear. This CDR3 is built from 14 residues. In germline, CDR1 is MNHNY, CDR2 SVGAGI (reference sequence). The V and J ends lost 0 bases and 3 bases respectively, with 6 bases between them.

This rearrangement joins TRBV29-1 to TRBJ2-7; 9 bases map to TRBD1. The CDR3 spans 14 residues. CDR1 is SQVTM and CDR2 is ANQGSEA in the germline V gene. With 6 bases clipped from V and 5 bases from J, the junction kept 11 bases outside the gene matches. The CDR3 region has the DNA TGCAGCGTCGCCCCGGGACAGGGTCCCAACGAGCAGTACTTC. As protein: CSVAPGQGPNEQYF.

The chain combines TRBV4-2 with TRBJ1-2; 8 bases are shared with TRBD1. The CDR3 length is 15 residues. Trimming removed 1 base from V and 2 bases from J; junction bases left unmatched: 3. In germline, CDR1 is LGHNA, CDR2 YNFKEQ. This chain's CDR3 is CASSQVSGGNYGYTF. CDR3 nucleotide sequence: TGTGCCAGCAGCCAAGTTTCAGGGGGCAACTATGGCTACACCTTC.

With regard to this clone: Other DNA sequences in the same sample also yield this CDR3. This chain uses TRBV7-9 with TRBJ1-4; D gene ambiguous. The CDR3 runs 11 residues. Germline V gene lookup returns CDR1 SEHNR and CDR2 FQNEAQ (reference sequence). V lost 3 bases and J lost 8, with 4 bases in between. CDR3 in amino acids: CASSFGEKLFF. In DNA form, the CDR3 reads TGTGCCAGCAGCTTCGGAGAAAAACTGTTTTTT.

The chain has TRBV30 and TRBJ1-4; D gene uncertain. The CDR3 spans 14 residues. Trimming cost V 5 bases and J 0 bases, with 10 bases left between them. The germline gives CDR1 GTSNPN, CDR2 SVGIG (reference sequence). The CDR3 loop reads CAWGEGATNEKLFF. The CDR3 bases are TGTGCCTGGGGCGAGGGTGCAACTAATGAAAAACTGTTTTTT.

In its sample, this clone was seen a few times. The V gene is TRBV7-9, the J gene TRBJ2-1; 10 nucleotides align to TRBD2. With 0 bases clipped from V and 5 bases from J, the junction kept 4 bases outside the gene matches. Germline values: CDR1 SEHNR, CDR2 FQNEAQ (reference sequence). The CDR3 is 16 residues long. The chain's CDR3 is CASSLALAGEDNEQFF. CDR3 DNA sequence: TGTGCCAGCAGCTTAGCGCTAGCGGGGGAGGACAATGAGCAGTTCTTC.

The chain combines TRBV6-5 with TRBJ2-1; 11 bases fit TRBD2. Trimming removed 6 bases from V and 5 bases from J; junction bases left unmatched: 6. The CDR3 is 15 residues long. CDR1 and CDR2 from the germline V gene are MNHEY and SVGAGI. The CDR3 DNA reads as TGTGCCAGCAGCCCCCCTAGCGGGGGGAACAATGAGCAGTTCTTC. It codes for CASSPPSGGNNEQFF.

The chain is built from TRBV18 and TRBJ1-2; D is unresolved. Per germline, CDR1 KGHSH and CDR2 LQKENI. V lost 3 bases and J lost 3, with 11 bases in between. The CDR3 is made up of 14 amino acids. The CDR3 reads CASSPARTDYGYTF. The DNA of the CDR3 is TGTGCCAGCTCACCGGCCCGGACGGACTATGGCTACACCTTC.

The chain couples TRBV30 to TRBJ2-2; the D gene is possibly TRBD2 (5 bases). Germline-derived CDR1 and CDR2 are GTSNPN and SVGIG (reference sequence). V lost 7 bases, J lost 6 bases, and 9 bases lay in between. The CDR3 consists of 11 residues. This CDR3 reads CASLGAGELFF. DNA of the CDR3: TGTGCCTCCCTCGGGGCCGGGGAGCTGTTTTTT.

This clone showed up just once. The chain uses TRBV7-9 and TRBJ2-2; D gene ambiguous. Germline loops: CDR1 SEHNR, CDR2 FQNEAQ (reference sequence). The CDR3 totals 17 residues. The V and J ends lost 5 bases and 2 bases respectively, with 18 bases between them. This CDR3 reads CASSLPDNSLNTGELFF. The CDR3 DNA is TGTGCCAGCAGCCTCCCCGACAATTCCCTAAACACCGGGGAGCTGTTTTTT.

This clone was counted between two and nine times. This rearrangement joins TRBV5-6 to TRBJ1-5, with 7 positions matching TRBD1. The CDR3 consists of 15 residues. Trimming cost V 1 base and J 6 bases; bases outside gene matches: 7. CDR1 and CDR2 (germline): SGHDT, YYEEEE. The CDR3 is CASSLLDRAGQPQHF. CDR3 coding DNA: TGTGCCAGCAGCTTGCTCGACAGGGCGGGTCAGCCCCAGCATTTT. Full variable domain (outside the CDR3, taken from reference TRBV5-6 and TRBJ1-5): DAGVTQSPTHLIKTRGQQVTLRCSPKSGHDTVSWYQQALGQGPQFIFQYYEEEERQRGNFPDRFSGHQFPNYSSELNVNALLLGDSALYLCASSLLDRAGQPQHFGDGTRLSIL.

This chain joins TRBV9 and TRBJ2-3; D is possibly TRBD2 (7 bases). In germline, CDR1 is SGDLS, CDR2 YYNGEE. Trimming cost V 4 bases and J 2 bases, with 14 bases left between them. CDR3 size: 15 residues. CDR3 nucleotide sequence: TGTGCCAGCAGCCTTGACGCGGGGGCCACAGATACGCAGTATTTT. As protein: CASSLDAGATDTQYF.

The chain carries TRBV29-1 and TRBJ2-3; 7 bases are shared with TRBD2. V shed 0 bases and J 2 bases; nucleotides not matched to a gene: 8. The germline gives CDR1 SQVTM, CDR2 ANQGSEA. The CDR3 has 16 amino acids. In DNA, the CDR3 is TGCAGCGTTGAAGATTTAGCTAGCGGAGACACAGATACGCAGTATTTT. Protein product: CSVEDLASGDTDTQYF.

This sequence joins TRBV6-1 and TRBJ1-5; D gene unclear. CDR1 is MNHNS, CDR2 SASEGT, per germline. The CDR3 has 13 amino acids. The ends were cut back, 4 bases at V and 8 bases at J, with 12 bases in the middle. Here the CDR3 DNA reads TGTGCCAGCAGTGGGAGAGGGTTTAAGCCCCAGCATTTT. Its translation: CASSGRGFKPQHF.

This CDR3 is CASSIIVSYEQYF. The CDR3 bases are TGTGCCAGTAGTATCATAGTTTCCTACGAGCAGTACTTC. The J gene is TRBJ2-7, the V gene TRBV19; D is undetermined. V was trimmed by 3 bases and J by 1 base, leaving 7 bases between them. From germline, CDR1 is LNHDA and CDR2 SQIVND (reference sequence). This CDR3 contains 13 residues.

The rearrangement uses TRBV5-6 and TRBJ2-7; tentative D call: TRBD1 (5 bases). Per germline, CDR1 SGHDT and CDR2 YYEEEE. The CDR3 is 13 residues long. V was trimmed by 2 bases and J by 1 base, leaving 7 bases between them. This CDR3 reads CASSFRVSYEQYF. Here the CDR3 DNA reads TGTGCCAGCAGCTTCAGGGTTTCCTACGAGCAGTACTTC.

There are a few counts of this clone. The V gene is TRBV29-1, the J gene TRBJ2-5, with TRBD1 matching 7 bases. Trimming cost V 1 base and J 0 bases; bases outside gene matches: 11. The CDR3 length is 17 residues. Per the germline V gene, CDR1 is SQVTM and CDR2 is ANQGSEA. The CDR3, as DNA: TGCAGCGTTGAAGGAGCAGGGGGAAACATGGACCAAGAGACCCAGTACTTC. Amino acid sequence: CSVEGAGGNMDQETQYF.